This is a list of T cell receptor beta chains from one sample in a study of T cells in localized non-small cell lung cancer. Only in-frame clones appear in the TCRdb table, and some are missing; sequencing was by immunoSEQ multiplex PCR. Of 70,000 to 80,000 clones listed, about 88% are singletons. Sample: peripheral blood, taken before any cancer treatment. Receptors originate from a woman aged 40-69 years with stage I squamous cell lung carcinoma. Each CDR3 is given with its conserved first and last residue. D genes are given only for firm matches. Expanded clones get a size class; other rows say once, few or many, or leave the size out.

v_call: TRBV7-2
d_call: TRBD1
clone_size: .
j_call: TRBJ1-5
cdr3_aa: CASSPRTGAGNQPQHF
cdr3_nt: TGTGCCAGCAGCCCTCGGACAGGGGCGGGCAATCAGCCCCAGCATTTT

v_call: TRBV29-1
d_call: TRBD1
clone_size: .
j_call: TRBJ1-1
cdr3_aa: CSVEVGTGATEAFF
cdr3_nt: TGCAGCGTTGAAGTAGGGACAGGTGCCACTGAAGCTTTCTTT

v_call: TRBV14
d_call: TRBD1
clone_size: .
j_call: TRBJ1-2
cdr3_aa: CASSRDRPGQSIGYTF
cdr3_nt: TGTGCCAGCAGCCGCGATAGACCGGGACAGTCAATTGGCTACACCTTC

v_call: TRBV4-1
d_call: .
clone_size: .
j_call: TRBJ1-2
cdr3_aa: CASSQSPGAELGGYTF
cdr3_nt: TGCGCCAGCAGCCAATCCCCAGGAGCGGAGTTGGGCGGCTACACCTTC

v_call: TRBV6-1
d_call: .
clone_size: .
j_call: TRBJ1-1
cdr3_aa: CASSEGQLNTEAFF
cdr3_nt: TGTGCCAGCAGTGAAGGTCAGCTCAACACTGAAGCTTTCTTT

v_call: TRBV27
d_call: .
clone_size: .
j_call: TRBJ2-7
cdr3_aa: CASSLQGSEQYF
cdr3_nt: TGTGCCAGCAGTTTGCAGGGTAGCGAGCAGTACTTC

v_call: TRBV30
d_call: .
clone_size: .
j_call: TRBJ1-3
cdr3_aa: CAWSVNGGIGNTIYF
cdr3_nt: TGTGCCTGGAGTGTAAACGGGGGGATAGGAAACACCATATATTTT

v_call: TRBV30
d_call: .
clone_size: .
j_call: TRBJ1-1
cdr3_aa: CAWSGTTGFGAFF
cdr3_nt: TGTGCCTGGAGCGGTACGACGGGTTTCGGAGCTTTCTTT

v_call: TRBV13
d_call: TRBD2
clone_size: .
j_call: TRBJ2-3
cdr3_aa: CASSLTSGETDTQYF
cdr3_nt: TGTGCCAGCAGCCTGACTAGCGGGGAAACAGATACGCAGTATTTT

v_call: TRBV2
d_call: TRBD1
clone_size: .
j_call: TRBJ1-4
cdr3_aa: CASSRDRGGEKLFF
cdr3_nt: TGTGCCAGCAGTCGGGACAGGGGTGGAGAAAAACTGTTTTTT

v_call: TRBV27
d_call: .
clone_size: .
j_call: TRBJ2-5
cdr3_aa: CASSFAGAYQETQYF
cdr3_nt: TGTGCCAGCAGTTTTGCGGGGGCCTACCAAGAGACCCAGTACTTC

v_call: TRBV7-9
d_call: TRBD1
clone_size: .
j_call: TRBJ1-2
cdr3_aa: CASSPPTGGYYGYTF
cdr3_nt: TGTGCCAGCAGCCCCCCGACAGGGGGCTACTATGGCTACACCTTC

v_call: TRBV5-1
d_call: TRBD2
clone_size: .
j_call: TRBJ2-7
cdr3_aa: CASSGLAGNYEQYF
cdr3_nt: TGCGCCAGCAGCGGACTAGCGGGGAACTACGAGCAGTACTTC

v_call: TRBV5-1
d_call: .
clone_size: .
j_call: TRBJ2-1
cdr3_aa: CASSLSQVGGEQFF
cdr3_nt: TGCGCCAGCAGCTTGTCGCAGGTCGGGGGTGAGCAGTTCTTC

v_call: TRBV7-3
d_call: TRBD1
clone_size: .
j_call: TRBJ2-7
cdr3_aa: CASSFSGTGSYEQYF
cdr3_nt: TGTGCCAGCAGCTTTTCCGGGACAGGGTCCTACGAGCAGTACTTC

v_call: TRBV7-2
d_call: .
clone_size: .
j_call: TRBJ2-2
cdr3_aa: CASSPGWGRGTGELFF
cdr3_nt: TGTGCCAGCAGCCCGGGTTGGGGGCGGGGCACCGGGGAGCTGTTTTTT

v_call: TRBV27
d_call: TRBD1
clone_size: once
j_call: TRBJ1-6
cdr3_aa: CASKSQGEYNSPLHF
cdr3_nt: TGTGCCAGCAAGAGTCAGGGGGAGTATAATTCACCCCTCCACTTT

v_call: TRBV5-1
d_call: .
clone_size: .
j_call: TRBJ2-3
cdr3_aa: CASSLAALRGDTQYF
cdr3_nt: TGCGCCAGCAGCTTGGCCGCGTTAAGGGGAGATACGCAGTATTTT

v_call: TRBV6-5
d_call: TRBD1
clone_size: .
j_call: TRBJ1-1
cdr3_aa: CASSSSDRVFTEAFF
cdr3_nt: TGTGCCAGCAGCTCTTCTGACAGGGTGTTCACTGAAGCTTTCTTT

v_call: TRBV5-8
d_call: .
clone_size: few
j_call: TRBJ1-6
cdr3_aa: CASSFPQTAGSPLHF
cdr3_nt: TGTGCCAGCAGCTTTCCACAGACTGCTGGTTCACCCCTCCACTTT

v_call: TRBV30
d_call: .
clone_size: .
j_call: TRBJ2-1
cdr3_aa: CAWSVRRTITYNEQFF
cdr3_nt: TGTGCCTGGAGTGTTCGACGGACGATTACATACAATGAGCAGTTCTTC

v_call: TRBV14
d_call: .
clone_size: few
j_call: TRBJ1-3
cdr3_aa: CASSPLGPGNTIYF
cdr3_nt: TGTGCCAGCAGCCCGCTTGGGCCCGGAAACACCATATATTTT